This T cell receptor beta chain is drawn from a study of CD8 T cells in Susac syndrome. Healthy donors served as the controls. They were matched for age and sex. While CD8+ and CD4+ T cells were isolated negatively, TEMRA cells were enriched by FACS. It was with random hexamers that roughly 0.5 to 1 ug RNA was reverse transcribed. immunoSEQ multiplex PCR amplified TCR beta CDR3 across 54 Vbeta, 13 Jbeta. TCRdb used MiXCR to reprocess the immunoSEQ multiplex PCR reads, holding one entry per CDR3 protein. The sample lists about 200,000 distinct CDR3 sequences, over 85% occurring once. Between the trimmed V and J ends, which lost 0 bases and 4 bases, there was a span of 9 bases. From germline, CDR1 is LGHDT and CDR2 YNNKEL (reference sequence). This CDR3 has 14 amino acids.

V and J are TRBV3-1 and TRBJ1-2, with D hard to call. The sample comprised CD4+ T cells from PBMCs. This clonotype originated in a human donor in good health. The CDR3 sequence is CASSQDVAAYGYTF. In DNA, the CDR3 is TGTGCCAGCAGCCAAGATGTGGCAGCCTATGGCTACACCTTC.